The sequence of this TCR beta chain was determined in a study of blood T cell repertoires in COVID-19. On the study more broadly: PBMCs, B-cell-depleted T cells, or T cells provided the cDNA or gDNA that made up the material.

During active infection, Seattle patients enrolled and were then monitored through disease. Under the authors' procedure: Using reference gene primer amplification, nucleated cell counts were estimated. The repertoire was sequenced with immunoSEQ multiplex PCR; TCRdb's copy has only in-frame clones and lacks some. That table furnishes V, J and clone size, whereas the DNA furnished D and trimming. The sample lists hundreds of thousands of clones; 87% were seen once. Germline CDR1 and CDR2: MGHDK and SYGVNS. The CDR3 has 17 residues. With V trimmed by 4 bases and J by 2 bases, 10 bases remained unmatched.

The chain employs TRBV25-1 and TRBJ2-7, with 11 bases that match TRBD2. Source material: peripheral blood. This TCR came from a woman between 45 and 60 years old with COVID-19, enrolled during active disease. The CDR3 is CASSAHFVTSGAYEQYF. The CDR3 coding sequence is TGTGCCAGCAGTGCTCATTTTGTGACTAGCGGGGCCTACGAGCAGTACTTC.